What follows are 7 T cell receptor beta chains derived from one specimen sequenced in a study of T cell repertoires in cytomegalovirus infection. TCRdb re-derived calls from the reads in MiXCR, one entry per CDR3 protein. The sample lists fewer than 550,000 distinct CDR3 sequences, 31% occurring once. Material: PBMCs. The source is a human donor in good health (CMV status not recorded). Some clones in this sample may be carry-over from other donors' samples.

This clonotype was recorded at least ten times. As DNA, the CDR3 is TGTGCCAGCAGCGGCAGGGTAGTGAGCGATGAGCAGTTCTTC. Translating it yields CASSGRVVSDEQFF. The J gene is TRBJ2-1, the V gene TRBV7-2, with a weak D call TRBD1 (5 bases). The V end lost 5 bases, the J end lost 8 bases, and 16 bases lay between the germline ends. This CDR3 spans 14 amino acids. Germline CDR1 is SGHTA and CDR2 is FQGNSA.

This clonotype was counted many times. The rearrangement links TRBV7-2 to TRBJ2-1; 8 bases align to TRBD2. The V gene end was trimmed by 8 bases and the J gene end by 4 bases; junction bases not matched to a gene: 7. Germline CDR1 is SGHTA and CDR2 is FQGNSA. The CDR3 is 14 residues long. The CDR3, as DNA: TGTGCCAGCCGACCGGGACTAGAATACAATGAGCAGTTCTTC. It yields the protein CASRPGLEYNEQFF.

Details on this clonotype: Since a much larger clone is just one base distant, this may be a read error. CDR3 amino acids: CASNGLTEALF. The CDR3, as DNA: TGTGCCAGCAACGGGCTCACTGAAGCTTTGTTT. The genes are TRBV7-3 and TRBJ1-1; D is uncertain. This CDR3 region has 11 residues. Germline V gives CDR1 SGHTA, CDR2 FQGTGA.

The chain is built from TRBV5-6 and TRBJ1-6, with D uncertain. Germline values: CDR1 SGHDT, CDR2 YYEEEE. The CDR3 sequence is 15 residues long. Trimming shortened V by 4 bases and J by 7 bases, and 15 bases separated the two germline ends. CDR3 protein: CASSRQGMENSPLHF. CDR3 sequence (DNA): TGTGCCAGCAGCCGCCAAGGGATGGAGAATTCACCCCTCCACTTT.

The chain employs TRBV7-9 and TRBJ1-4, with 9 nucleotides matching TRBD1. This CDR3 is built from 14 residues. In germline, CDR1 is SEHNR, CDR2 FQNEAQ (reference sequence). With V trimmed by 4 bases and J by 8 bases, 5 bases remained unmatched. CDR3 nucleotide sequence: TGTGCCAGCAGCTGGGACAGGGTTGGAGAAAAACTGTTTTTT. This gives the protein CASSWDRVGEKLFF.

This clonotype was picked up a small number of times. CDR3 in DNA: TGTGCCAGCAGCTTGCACCAGGGCAATCAGCCCCAGCATTTT. Protein product: CASSLHQGNQPQHF. The chain employs TRBV5-6 and TRBJ1-5; D gene ambiguous. Between the trimmed V and J ends, which lost 1 base and 2 bases, there was a span of 7 bases. The CDR3 is 14 amino acids. The germline V gene has CDR1 SGHDT and CDR2 YYEEEE.

The J gene is TRBJ2-5, the V gene TRBV29-1; D not resolved. V lost 4 bases and J lost 4, with 7 bases in between. CDR3 length: 11 amino acids. CDR1 SQVTM and CDR2 ANQGSEA come from the germline V gene. The CDR3 loop reads CSVASRETQYF. The CDR3 region has the DNA TGCAGCGTTGCGTCGCGAGAGACCCAGTACTTC.